Detailed here is one T cell receptor beta chain. Its antigen is not identified. This table comes from immunoSEQ multiplex PCR, and its TCRdb copy is limited to in-frame clones, with some not included. The sample contains about 2 million clones, 90% to 95% of which appear only once. Trimming removed 5 bases at V and 5 bases at J, with 15 bases between. This CDR3 is built from 15 residues. Germline V gene sequence: CDR1 MDHEN, CDR2 SYDVKM. Donors, healthy HIV-negative adults, lacked recent acute infections or vaccinations. Those who donated, Caucasian adults without exception, all lived in Nashville, Tennessee. These data are taken from a study of shared clonotypes between healthy human individuals. Whole-study results and caveats: Genetic and exposure-history diversity was limited by the small donor number. Compared with clonotypes that all four donors shared, non-shared clonotypes had lower generation probabilities.

The origin of this receptor is a man between 18 and 35 years old in good health. V and J are TRBV28 and TRBJ1-4; no reliable D call. Source material: naive CD4+ T cells sorted from blood. Specified subset: CD45RA+ positively selected. The CDR3 spells CASSETAPQNEKLFF. The CDR3 nucleotides are TGTGCCAGCAGTGAAACAGCTCCGCAGAATGAAAAACTGTTTTTT.